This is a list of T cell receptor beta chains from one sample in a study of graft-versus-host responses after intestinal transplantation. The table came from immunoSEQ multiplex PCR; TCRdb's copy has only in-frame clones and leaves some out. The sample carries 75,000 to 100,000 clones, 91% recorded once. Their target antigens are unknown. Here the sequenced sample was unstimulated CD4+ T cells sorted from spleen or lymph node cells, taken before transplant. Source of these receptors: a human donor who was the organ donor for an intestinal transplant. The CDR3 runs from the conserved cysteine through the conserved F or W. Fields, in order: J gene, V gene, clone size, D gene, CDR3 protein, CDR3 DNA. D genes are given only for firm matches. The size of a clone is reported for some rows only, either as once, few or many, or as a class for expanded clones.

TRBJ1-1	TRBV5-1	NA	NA	CASSFPPGGGTEAFF	TGCGCCAGCAGCTTTCCCCCTGGGGGAGGGACTGAAGCTTTCTTT
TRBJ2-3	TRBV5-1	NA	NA	CASSSLPTRDTTTDTQYF	TGCGCCAGCAGCTCTTTGCCTACCCGGGACACGACCACAGATACGCAGTATTTT
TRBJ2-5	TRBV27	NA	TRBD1	CASSLFSGTGWKETQYF	TGTGCCAGCAGTTTATTTTCGGGGACAGGGTGGAAGGAGACCCAGTACTTC
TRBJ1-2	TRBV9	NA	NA	CASSTPGTSYGYTF	TGTGCCAGCAGCACCCCCGGGACTTCCTATGGCTACACCTTC
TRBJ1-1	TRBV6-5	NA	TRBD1	CASSFDRGNTEAFF	TGTGCCAGCAGCTTCGACAGGGGGAACACTGAAGCTTTCTTT
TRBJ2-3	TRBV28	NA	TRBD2	CASSLAGAFTDTQYF	TGTGCCAGCAGCTTAGCGGGGGCGTTCACAGATACGCAGTATTTT
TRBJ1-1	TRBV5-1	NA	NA	CASSSPQGGVTEAFF	TGCGCCAGCAGCTCGCCGCAGGGAGGGGTCACTGAAGCTTTCTTT
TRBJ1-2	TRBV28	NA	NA	CASRKLSGWNYGYTF	TGTGCCAGCAGGAAATTATCGGGGTGGAACTATGGCTACACCTTC
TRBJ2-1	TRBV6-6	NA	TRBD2	CASSYRSSGGYNEQFF	TGTGCCAGCAGTTATCGATCTAGCGGGGGATACAATGAGCAGTTCTTC
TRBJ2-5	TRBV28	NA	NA	CASSTPYRQSQETQYF	TGTGCCAGCAGCACCCCCTACCGACAGAGCCAAGAGACCCAGTACTTC
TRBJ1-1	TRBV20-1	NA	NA	CSASPGPQGFF	TGCAGTGCTAGCCCCGGGCCCCAGGGTTTCTTT
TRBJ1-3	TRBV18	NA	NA	CASSPSGRGQGGSGNTIYF	NA
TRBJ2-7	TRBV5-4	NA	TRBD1	CASSLRGQGTHEQYF	TGTGCCAGCAGCTTGCGGGGACAGGGGACCCACGAGCAGTACTTC
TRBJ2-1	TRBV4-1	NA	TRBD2	CASSQVKGLAGDNEQFF	TGCGCCAGCAGCCAAGTAAAGGGACTAGCGGGGGACAATGAGCAGTTCTTC
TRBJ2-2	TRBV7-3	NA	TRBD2	CASSLSAGGDTGELFF	TGTGCCAGCAGCTTATCGGCGGGGGGGGACACCGGGGAGCTGTTTTTT
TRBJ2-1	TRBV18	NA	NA	CASSPPRTDSYNEQFF	TGTGCCAGCTCACCCCCGAGGACTGACTCCTACAATGAGCAGTTCTTC
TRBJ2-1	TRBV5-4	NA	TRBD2	CASSLPVGGSSYNEQFF	TGTGCCAGCAGCTTGCCGGTGGGGGGGAGCTCCTACAATGAGCAGTTCTTC
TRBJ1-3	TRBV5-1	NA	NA	CASSLSVSSGNTIYF	TGCGCCAGCAGCTTATCCGTTAGCTCTGGAAACACCATATATTTT
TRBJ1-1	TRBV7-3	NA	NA	CASSGQPNTEAFF	TGTGCCAGCAGCGGACAGCCGAACACTGAAGCTTTCTTT
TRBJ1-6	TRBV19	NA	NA	CASTETVNSYNSPLHF	TGTGCCAGTACCGAGACAGTAAACTCCTATAATTCACCCCTCCACTTT
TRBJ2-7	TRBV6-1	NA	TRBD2	CASSTAGGSYEQYF	TGTGCCAGCAGTACAGCGGGGGGTAGTTACGAGCAGTACTTC
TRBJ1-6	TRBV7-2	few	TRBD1	CASSSGQGNNSPLHF	TGTGCCAGCAGCTCGGGACAGGGGAATAATTCACCCCTCCACTTT
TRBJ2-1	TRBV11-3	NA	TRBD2	CASSLVGGEGHEQFF	TGTGCCAGCAGCTTAGTTGGTGGGGAGGGCCATGAGCAGTTCTTC
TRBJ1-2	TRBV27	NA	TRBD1	CASSLSPGGRGYTF	TGTGCCAGCAGTTTATCCCCAGGGGGCCGGGGCTACACCTTC
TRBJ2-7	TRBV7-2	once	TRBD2	CASSSQRTSIYEQYF	TGTGCCAGCAGCTCCCAGCGGACTAGTATTTACGAGCAGTACTTC
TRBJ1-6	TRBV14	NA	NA	CASSQGPRANNSPLHF	TGTGCCAGCAGCCAAGGCCCCAGGGCGAATAATTCACCCCTCCACTTT
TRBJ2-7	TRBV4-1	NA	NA	CASSQEQGPLYEQYF	TGCGCCAGCAGCCAAGAGCAGGGGCCCCTCTACGAGCAGTACTTC
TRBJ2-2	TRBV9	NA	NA	CASSVVSGSGGELFF	TGTGCCAGCAGCGTAGTAAGCGGGTCTGGCGGGGAGCTGTTTTTT
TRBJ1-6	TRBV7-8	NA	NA	CASSLSDRNSPLHF	TGTGCCAGCAGCTTATCCGACAGGAATTCACCCCTCCACTTT
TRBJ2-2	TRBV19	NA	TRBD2	CASSIRAGTITGELFF	TGTGCCAGTAGTATACGAGCGGGGACGATCACCGGGGAGCTGTTTTTT
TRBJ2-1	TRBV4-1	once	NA	CASSQLAAAYNEQFF	TGCGCCAGCAGCCAACTAGCCGCTGCCTACAATGAGCAGTTCTTC
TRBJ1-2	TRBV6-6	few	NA	CASGLSDGGYTF	TGTGCCAGCGGACTTTCTGACGGGGGCTACACCTTC
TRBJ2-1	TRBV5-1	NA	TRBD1	CASSLAVGQGERGQFF	TGCGCCAGCAGCTTGGCTGTGGGACAGGGCGAAAGGGGGCAGTTCTTC
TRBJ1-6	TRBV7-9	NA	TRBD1	CASSFSPSRDSNNSPLHF	TGTGCCAGCAGCTTTTCCCCGAGCCGGGACAGCAATAATTCACCCCTCCACTTT
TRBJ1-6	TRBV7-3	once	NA	CASSLGNGPLHF	TGTGCCAGCAGCTTAGGTAACGGACCCCTCCACTTT
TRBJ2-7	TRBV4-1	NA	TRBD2	CASSQDSGGSSYEQYF	TGCGCCAGCAGCCAAGACTCGGGAGGTAGCTCCTACGAGCAGTACTTC
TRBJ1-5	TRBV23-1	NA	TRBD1	CASSQYRGRVLHAQEITNQPQHF	TGCGCCAGCAGTCAATACAGGGGGCGCGTCCTGCACGCACAAGAAATTACAAATCAGCCCCAGCATTTT